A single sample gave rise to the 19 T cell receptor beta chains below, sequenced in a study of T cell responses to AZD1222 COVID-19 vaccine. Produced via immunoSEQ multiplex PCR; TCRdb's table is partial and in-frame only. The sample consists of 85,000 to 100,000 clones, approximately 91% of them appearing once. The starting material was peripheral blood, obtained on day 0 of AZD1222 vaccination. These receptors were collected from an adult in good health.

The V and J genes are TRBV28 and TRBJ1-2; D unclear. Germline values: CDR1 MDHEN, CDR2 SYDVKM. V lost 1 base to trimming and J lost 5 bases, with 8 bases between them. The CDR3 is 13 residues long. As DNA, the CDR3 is TGTGCCAGCAGTTTATCAGTAGCTTATGGCTACACCTTC. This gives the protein CASSLSVAYGYTF.

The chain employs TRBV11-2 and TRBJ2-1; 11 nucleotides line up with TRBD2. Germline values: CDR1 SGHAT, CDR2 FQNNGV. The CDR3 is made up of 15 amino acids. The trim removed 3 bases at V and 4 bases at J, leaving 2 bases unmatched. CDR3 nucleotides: TGTGCCAGCAGCTTTGCTAGCGGGGGGTACAATGAGCAGTTCTTC. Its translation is CASSFASGGYNEQFF.

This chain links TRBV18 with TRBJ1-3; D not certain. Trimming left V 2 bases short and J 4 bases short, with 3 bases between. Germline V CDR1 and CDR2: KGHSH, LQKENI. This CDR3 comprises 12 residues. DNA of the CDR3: TGTGCCAGCTCACCAATGGGAAACACCATATATTTT. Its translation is CASSPMGNTIYF.

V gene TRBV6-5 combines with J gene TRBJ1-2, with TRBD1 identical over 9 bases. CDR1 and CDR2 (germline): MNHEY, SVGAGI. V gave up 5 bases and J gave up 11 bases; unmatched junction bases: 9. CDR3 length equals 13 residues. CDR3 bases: TGTGCCAGCAGTACCCCGGGACAGGGTGGATACACCTTC. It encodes CASSTPGQGGYTF.

In DNA, the CDR3 is TGTGCCTGGAGCGGCCCCTGGACTGAAGCTTTCTTT. This sequence encodes CAWSGPWTEAFF. V and J are TRBV30 and TRBJ1-1; D ambiguous. Per the germline V gene, CDR1 is GTSNPN and CDR2 is SVGIG (reference sequence). CDR3 size: 12 residues. V dropped 3 bases and J dropped 5 bases, with 10 bases sitting between them.

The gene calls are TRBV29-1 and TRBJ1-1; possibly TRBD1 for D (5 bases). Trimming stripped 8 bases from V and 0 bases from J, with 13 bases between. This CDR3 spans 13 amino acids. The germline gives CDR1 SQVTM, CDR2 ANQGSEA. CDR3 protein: CSSRAGLNTEAFF. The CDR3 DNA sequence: TGCAGCAGTAGAGCAGGGTTGAACACTGAAGCTTTCTTT.

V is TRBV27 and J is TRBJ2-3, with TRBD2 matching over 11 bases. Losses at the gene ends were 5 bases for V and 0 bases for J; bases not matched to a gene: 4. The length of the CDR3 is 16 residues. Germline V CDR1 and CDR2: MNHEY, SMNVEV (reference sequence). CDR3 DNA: TGTGCCAGCAGTGAGGGACTAGCGGCTAGCACAGATACGCAGTATTTT. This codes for CASSEGLAASTDTQYF.

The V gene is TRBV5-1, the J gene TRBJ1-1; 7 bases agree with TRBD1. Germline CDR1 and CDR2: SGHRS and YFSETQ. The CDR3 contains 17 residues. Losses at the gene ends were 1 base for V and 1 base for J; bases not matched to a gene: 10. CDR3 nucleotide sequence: TGCGCCAGCAGCTTGAGAGGGGGCAGTTTCGGGAACACTGAAGCTTTCTTT. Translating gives CASSLRGGSFGNTEAFF.

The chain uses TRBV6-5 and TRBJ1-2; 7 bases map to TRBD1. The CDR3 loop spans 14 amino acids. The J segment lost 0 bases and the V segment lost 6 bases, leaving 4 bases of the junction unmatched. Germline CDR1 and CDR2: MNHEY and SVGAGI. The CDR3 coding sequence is TGTGCCAGCAGGACAGGGCCTCCTAACTATGGCTACACCTTC. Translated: CASRTGPPNYGYTF.

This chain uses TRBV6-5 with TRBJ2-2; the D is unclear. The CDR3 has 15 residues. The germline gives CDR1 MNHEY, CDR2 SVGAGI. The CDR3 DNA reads TGTGCTACCTCGGGCTGGCTAGAAAACACCGGGGAGCTGTTTTTT. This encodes CATSGWLENTGELFF.

The CDR3 here is CASSLSPGANEKLFF. CDR3 in DNA: TGTGCCAGCAGTTTGAGTCCGGGAGCTAATGAAAAACTGTTTTTT. The chain has TRBV27 and TRBJ1-4; D is unclear. The CDR3 sequence is 15 residues long. Trimming left V 3 bases short and J 3 bases short, with 11 bases between. From germline, CDR1 is MNHEY and CDR2 SMNVEV (reference sequence).

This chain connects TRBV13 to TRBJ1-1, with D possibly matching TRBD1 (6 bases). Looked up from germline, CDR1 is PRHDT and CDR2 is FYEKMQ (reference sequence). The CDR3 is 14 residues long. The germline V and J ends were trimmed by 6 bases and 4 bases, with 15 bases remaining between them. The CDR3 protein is CASRAGGPGTEAFF. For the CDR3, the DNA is TGTGCCAGCAGGGCCGGGGGCCCCGGCACTGAAGCTTTCTTT.

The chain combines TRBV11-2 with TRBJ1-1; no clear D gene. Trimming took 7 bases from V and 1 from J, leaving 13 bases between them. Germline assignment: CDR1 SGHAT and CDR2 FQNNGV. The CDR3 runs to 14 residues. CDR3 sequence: CASKGGFKNTEAFF. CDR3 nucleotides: TGTGCCAGCAAAGGAGGGTTCAAGAACACTGAAGCTTTCTTT.

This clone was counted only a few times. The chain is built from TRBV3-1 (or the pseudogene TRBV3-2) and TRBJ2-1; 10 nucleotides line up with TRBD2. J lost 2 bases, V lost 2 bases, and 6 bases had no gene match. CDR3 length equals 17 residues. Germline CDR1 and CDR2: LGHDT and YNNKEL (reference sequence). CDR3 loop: CASSQQQTSGPYNEQFF. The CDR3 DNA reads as TGTGCCAGCAGCCAACAACAGACTAGCGGGCCCTACAATGAGCAGTTCTTC.

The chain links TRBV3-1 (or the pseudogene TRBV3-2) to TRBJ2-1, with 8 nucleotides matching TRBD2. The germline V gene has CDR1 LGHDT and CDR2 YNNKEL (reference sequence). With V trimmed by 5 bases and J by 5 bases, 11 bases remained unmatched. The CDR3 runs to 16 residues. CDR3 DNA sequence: TGTGCCAGCAGCTCACACGGGGGGGCCTTCAACAATGAGCAGTTCTTC. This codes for CASSSHGGAFNNEQFF.

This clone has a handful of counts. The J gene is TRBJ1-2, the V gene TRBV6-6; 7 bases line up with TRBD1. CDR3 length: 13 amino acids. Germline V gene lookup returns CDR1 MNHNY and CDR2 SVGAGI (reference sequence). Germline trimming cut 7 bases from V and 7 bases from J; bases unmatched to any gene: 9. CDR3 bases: TGTGCCAGCACCAGGGGGGTTTCTAGTGGCTACACCTTC. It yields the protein CASTRGVSSGYTF.

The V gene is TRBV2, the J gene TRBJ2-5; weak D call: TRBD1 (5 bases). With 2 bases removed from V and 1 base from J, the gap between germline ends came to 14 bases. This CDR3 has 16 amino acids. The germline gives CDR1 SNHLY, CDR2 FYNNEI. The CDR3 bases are TGTGCCAGCAGTGAATTGGGGCCCTCTGCCCAAGAGACCCAGTACTTC. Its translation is CASSELGPSAQETQYF.

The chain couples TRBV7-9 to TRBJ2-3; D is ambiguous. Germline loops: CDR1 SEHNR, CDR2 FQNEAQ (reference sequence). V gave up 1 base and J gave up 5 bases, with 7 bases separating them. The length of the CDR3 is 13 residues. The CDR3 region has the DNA TGTGCCAGCAGCTTAGTGATCGGAGATACGCAGTATTTT. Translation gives CASSLVIGDTQYF.

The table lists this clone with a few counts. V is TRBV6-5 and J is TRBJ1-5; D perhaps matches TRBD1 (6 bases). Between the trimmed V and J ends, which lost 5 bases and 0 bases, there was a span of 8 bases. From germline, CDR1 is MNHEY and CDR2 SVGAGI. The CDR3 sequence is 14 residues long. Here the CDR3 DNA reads TGTGCCAGCAGTCTACAGGGTAGCAATCAGCCCCAGCATTTT. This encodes CASSLQGSNQPQHF.